One sample yielded the 28 T cell receptor beta chains listed below, sequenced in a study of Ad26.COV2.S vaccination and SARS-CoV-2 variants (dated by TCRdb to about 2021). The library was built by means of the immunoSEQ multiplex PCR assay. TCRdb carries this immuneACCESS record with in-frame sequences only. Its versions omit some clonotypes, under half of them owing to an unresolved V gene in the studies checked, with the rest unexplained. In this sample the table shows around 380,000 clones, approximately 86% of which occur a single time. The ten largest make up around 3.4% of the sample. The treatment or condition label, read with the paper, signifies: around 19 received Ad26.COV2.S at low or high dose, single or two shots; 5 received placebo; per-sample allocation not given. For vaccine and placebo recipients, repertoires were sequenced using samples collected on day 63 after the first injection.

Sequenced material: peripheral blood, taken in a trial of Ad26.COV2.S vaccine versus placebo. All receptors come from a person aged 18 to 59 who received the Ad26.COV2.S COVID-19 vaccine or a placebo.

V is TRBV6-4 and J is TRBJ2-1, with D possibly matching TRBD2 (7 bases). CDR1 is MRHNA and CDR2 is SNTAGT in the germline V gene. V lost 6 bases to trimming and J lost 5 bases, with 20 bases between them. The CDR3 is 16 amino acids. The CDR3 region is CASSRRGAGIDNEQFF. The DNA for the CDR3 is TGTGCCAGCAGCCGTCGGGGGGCCGGGATAGACAATGAGCAGTTCTTC.

This rearrangement joins TRBV10-3 to TRBJ1-2; no definite D call. Germline V CDR1 and CDR2: ENHRY, SYGVKD. This CDR3 is built from 13 residues. Trimming left V 3 bases short and J 1 base short, with 6 bases between. The CDR3 nucleotides read TGTGCCATCAGTGACCCGGATAACTATGGCTACACCTTC. This translates into CAISDPDNYGYTF.

This rearrangement joins TRBV5-1 to TRBJ1-1, with D possibly being TRBD1 (6 bases). Deletions cut 4 bases from V and 5 bases from J, with 18 bases between. The germline V gene encodes CDR1 SGHRS and CDR2 YFSETQ. This CDR3 comprises 15 residues. In DNA form, the CDR3 reads TGCGCCAGCAGCAAATTCACTTCAGGGGAAACTGAAGCTTTCTTT. Protein sequence: CASSKFTSGETEAFF.

The DNA for the CDR3 is TGCAGTGCTAGTGGGTCGGAGACAGACCAAGAGACCCAGTACTTC. It translates to CSASGSETDQETQYF. This chain uses TRBV20-1 with TRBJ2-5; D is possibly TRBD1 (5 bases). The CDR3 length is 15 residues. Germline CDR1 DFQATT, CDR2 SNEGSKA (reference sequence). V was pared by 3 bases and J by 0 bases, with 14 bases between.

V and J are TRBV3-1 (or the pseudogene TRBV3-2) and TRBJ1-1; 7 nucleotides align to TRBD1. The germline V gene encodes CDR1 LGHDT and CDR2 YNNKEL (reference sequence). V lost 5 bases and J lost 1; bases outside the gene matches: 4. CDR3 length: 14 amino acids. The CDR3 reads CASSGQDRNTEAFF. Here the CDR3 DNA reads TGTGCCAGCAGCGGACAGGACAGGAACACTGAAGCTTTCTTT.

This clone was seen a handful of times. J is TRBJ2-7 and V is TRBV14; 7 nucleotides match TRBD1. V was pared by 3 bases and J by 6 bases, with 11 bases of the junction left unmatched. This CDR3 comprises 15 residues. Germline V gives CDR1 SGHDN, CDR2 FVKESK. The chain's CDR3 is CASSQDTGALSEQYF. The CDR3 DNA sequence: TGTGCCAGCAGCCAGGATACAGGGGCGCTTTCCGAGCAGTACTTC. Based on the CDR3 plus reference TRBV14 and TRBJ2-7, the full variable domain is EAGVTQFPSHSVIEKGQTVTLRCDPISGHDNLYWYRRVMGKEIKFLLHFVKESKQDESGMPNNRFLAERTGGTYSTLKVQPAELEDSGVYFCASSQDTGALSEQYFGPGTRLTVT.

The rearrangement joins TRBV14 to TRBJ2-1; D is ambiguous. Looked up from germline, CDR1 is SGHDN and CDR2 is FVKESK. Trimming pared 6 bases from V and 4 bases from J, leaving 16 bases between. This CDR3 is built from 15 residues. The CDR3 sequence is CASSPTTLQYNEQFF. CDR3 nucleotides: TGTGCCAGCAGTCCCACGACCCTACAATACAATGAGCAGTTCTTC.

The rearrangement joins TRBV19 to TRBJ1-2; D unclear. There are 13 residues in the CDR3. CDR1 LNHDA and CDR2 SQIVND come from the germline V gene (reference sequence). V was clipped by 7 bases and J by 7 bases, with 16 bases between them. CDR3 DNA sequence: TGTGCCAGTACCCCCGGCTCAGGATTTGGCTACACCTTC. It codes for CASTPGSGFGYTF.

The rearrangement uses TRBV4-1 and TRBJ1-6, with 8 positions matching TRBD1. The J segment lost 5 bases and the V segment lost 4 bases, leaving 7 bases of the junction unmatched. This CDR3 has 16 residues. The germline CDR1 and CDR2 sequences are MGHRA and YSYEKL. The CDR3 region is CASSPPRGRDNSPLHF. The CDR3 DNA is TGCGCCAGCAGCCCACCCAGGGGGCGGGATAATTCACCCCTCCACTTT.

This clone was picked up one time. This sequence joins TRBV5-6 and TRBJ2-3; D possibly corresponds to TRBD1 (6 bases). Germline CDR1 is SGHDT and CDR2 is YYEEEE. This CDR3 has 15 amino acids. Trimming took off 0 bases at V and 2 bases at J, with 10 bases between the two ends. For the CDR3, the DNA is TGTGCCAGCAGCTTGGGGACAGATTCCACAGATACGCAGTATTTT. Translating gives CASSLGTDSTDTQYF.

The J gene is TRBJ1-4, the V gene TRBV6-6; D not certain. Trimming removed 6 bases from V and 5 bases from J, with 13 bases in between. Germline loops: CDR1 MNHNY, CDR2 SVGAGI (reference sequence). The CDR3 is 14 residues long. As DNA, the CDR3 is TGTGCCAGCAGACCCCCCGGGAGGAATGAAAAACTGTTTTTT. Its protein product is CASRPPGRNEKLFF.

This rearrangement joins TRBV7-9 to TRBJ1-4; D not resolved. Germline CDR1 reads SEHNR; CDR2 reads FQNEAQ (reference sequence). The CDR3 contains 15 residues. The germline V and J ends were trimmed by 3 bases and 5 bases, with 13 bases remaining between them. The CDR3 bases are TGTGCCAGCAGCTTGCGAACCGGGATCAATGAAAAACTGTTTTTT. Protein sequence: CASSLRTGINEKLFF.

V gene TRBV19 combines with J gene TRBJ1-5; no clear D. The CDR3 spans 16 residues. The germline gives CDR1 LNHDA, CDR2 SQIVND (reference sequence). Deletions cut 4 bases from V and 0 bases from J, with 13 bases between. The CDR3 is CASSKDSTDSNQPQHF. CDR3 DNA sequence: TGTGCCAGTAGTAAGGACTCGACGGATAGCAATCAGCCCCAGCATTTT.

This chain joins TRBV11-2 and TRBJ2-3; D gene unclear. CDR1 and CDR2 (germline): SGHAT, FQNNGV. V dropped 5 bases and J dropped 6 bases, with 6 bases sitting between them. The CDR3 covers 11 residues. CDR3 region: CASSVRDTQYF. The CDR3 bases are TGTGCCAGCAGCGTTCGGGATACGCAGTATTTT.

This chain connects TRBV19 to TRBJ1-1, with 9 nucleotides matching TRBD1. The CDR3 is 14 amino acids. CDR1 LNHDA and CDR2 SQIVND come from the germline V gene (reference sequence). J gave up 1 base and V 6 bases, and 3 bases lay outside the gene matches. CDR3 region: CASSLDRGNTEAFF. In DNA form, the CDR3 reads TGTGCCAGTAGCCTGGACAGGGGGAACACTGAAGCTTTCTTT.

The rearrangement joins TRBV3-1 (or the pseudogene TRBV3-2) to TRBJ2-2, with a possible D match to TRBD2 (6 bases). Germline V gene sequence: CDR1 LGHDT, CDR2 YNNKEL (reference sequence). Trimming removed 2 bases from V and 5 bases from J, with 12 bases in between. The CDR3 length is 15 residues. The CDR3 sequence is CASSQPGRRTGELFF. As DNA, the CDR3 is TGTGCCAGCAGCCAACCGGGGAGGAGGACCGGGGAGCTGTTTTTT.

The V and J genes are TRBV5-1 and TRBJ1-2; TRBD1 is a possible D gene (6 bases). The CDR3 loop spans 14 amino acids. V was pared by 4 bases and J by 0 bases, with 10 bases between. The germline CDR1 and CDR2 sequences are SGHRS and YFSETQ. The CDR3 DNA reads as TGCGCCAGCAGCCTGGACAGCCCTAACTATGGCTACACCTTC. Encoded protein: CASSLDSPNYGYTF. Supplemented by reference TRBV5-1 and TRBJ1-2, the full variable domain reads KAGVTQTPRYLIKTRGQQVTLSCSPISGHRSVSWYQQTPGQGLQFLFEYFSETQRNKGNFPGRFSGRQFSNSRSEMNVSTLELGDSALYLCASSLDSPNYGYTFGSGTRLTVV.

V is TRBV27 and J is TRBJ1-1; D perhaps matches TRBD1 (6 bases). This CDR3 is built from 16 residues. V was shortened by 4 bases and J by 5 bases, with 20 bases between the two germline ends. CDR1 is MNHEY, CDR2 SMNVEV, per germline (reference sequence). The CDR3 protein is CASSSNRVSLSTEAFF. In nucleotides, the CDR3 is TGTGCCAGCAGTTCGAACAGGGTATCCCTGTCGACTGAAGCTTTCTTT.

The genes are TRBV3-1 (or the pseudogene TRBV3-2) and TRBJ2-7; 8 bases match TRBD1. The CDR3 totals 15 residues. J lost 0 bases, V lost 5 bases, and 6 bases had no gene match. Germline lookup yields CDR1 LGHDT and CDR2 YNNKEL (reference sequence). The CDR3 coding sequence is TGTGCCAGCAGCATTGGACAGGGTAGCTCCTACGAGCAGTACTTC. The encoded protein is CASSIGQGSSYEQYF.

The chain employs TRBV11-2 and TRBJ2-2; perhaps TRBD2 as D (6 bases). The V end was cut by 5 bases, the J end by 5 bases, with 9 bases between. The CDR3 runs to 13 residues. The V gene's germline CDR1 is SGHAT and CDR2 FQNNGV. The CDR3 here is CASSLGTTGELFF. The CDR3 nucleotides read TGTGCCAGCAGCCTAGGGACTACCGGGGAGCTGTTTTTT.

V is TRBV4-1 and J is TRBJ1-1; no definite D call. The CDR3 is 15 amino acids. Germline V gives CDR1 MGHRA, CDR2 YSYEKL. The germline V and J ends were trimmed by 4 bases and 0 bases, with 12 bases remaining between them. CDR3 sequence: CASSRFSVMNTEAFF. CDR3 bases: TGCGCCAGCAGCCGCTTCAGTGTCATGAACACTGAAGCTTTCTTT.

V usage is TRBV11-1 and J usage is TRBJ1-4; no definite D call. The CDR3 is 15 residues long. Trimming left V 3 bases short and J 5 bases short, with 13 bases between. The V gene's germline CDR1 is SGHAT and CDR2 FQDESV (reference sequence). The CDR3 nucleotides read TGTGCCAGCAGCTTGGAAGGTGCCGGGAATGAAAAACTGTTTTTT. Translating it yields CASSLEGAGNEKLFF. The complete variable domain, with remaining parts taken from reference TRBV11-1 and TRBJ1-4, reads EAEVAQSPRYKITEKSQAVAFWCDPISGHATLYWYRQILGQGPELLVQFQDESVVDDSQLPKDRFSAERLKGVDSTLKIQPAELGDSAMYLCASSLEGAGNEKLFFGSGTQLSVL.

Concerning this clone: This sample also contains other DNA sequences that code for the same CDR3. V usage is TRBV12-3 or TRBV12-4 and J usage is TRBJ1-5; D remains unclear. The germline V and J ends were trimmed by 3 bases and 7 bases, with 7 bases remaining between them. The length of the CDR3 is 12 residues. CDR3 DNA sequence: TGTGCCAGCAGTTTTCCGGGGCAGCCCCAGCATTTT. Its protein product is CASSFPGQPQHF.

The V gene is TRBV7-9, the J gene TRBJ2-7, with 7 bases matching TRBD1. The junction had 9 bases not matched to a gene; V was cut back by 5 bases and J by 2 bases. CDR3 length: 15 residues. Germline V gene sequence: CDR1 SEHNR, CDR2 FQNEAQ (reference sequence). CDR3 residues: CASSPGTVDPYEQYF. The CDR3 nucleotides are TGTGCCAGCAGCCCAGGGACAGTCGATCCCTACGAGCAGTACTTC.

The genes are TRBV12-3 or TRBV12-4 and TRBJ1-2, with D unresolved. V gave up 2 bases and J gave up 2 bases, with 6 bases separating them. This CDR3 is 13 amino acids long. CDR3 bases: TGTGCCAGCAGTTTATGGGAAAACTATGGCTACACCTTC. It yields the protein CASSLWENYGYTF.

The chain links TRBV19 to TRBJ1-2; 10 nucleotides agree with TRBD1. CDR1 is LNHDA, CDR2 SQIVND, per germline (reference sequence). The J segment lost 7 bases and the V segment lost 7 bases, leaving 9 bases of the junction unmatched. This CDR3 region has 14 residues. This chain's CDR3 is CASTPGQGTLGYTF. CDR3 nucleotides: TGTGCCAGTACCCCGGGACAGGGGACACTTGGCTACACCTTC.

This clone was detected a few times. This chain connects TRBV10-1 to TRBJ1-5; 9 bases line up with TRBD1. Germline CDR1 is WNHNN and CDR2 is SYGVQD (reference sequence). Unmatched junction bases numbered 3, after V lost 5 bases and J lost 7 bases. The CDR3 length is 13 residues. Here the CDR3 reads CASSLDRGQPQHF. The CDR3 nucleotides read TGCGCCAGCAGTTTGGACAGGGGACAGCCCCAGCATTTT.

The CDR3 DNA reads as TGTGCCAGCACCTCCTCCGGGGTCGGTTATGGCTACACCTTC. Amino acids: CASTSSGVGYGYTF. The chain links TRBV7-2 to TRBJ1-2; D remains ambiguous. Trimming took 7 bases from V and 5 from J, leaving 17 bases between them. The length of the CDR3 is 14 residues. CDR1 SGHTA and CDR2 FQGNSA come from the germline V gene.